This TCR beta chain was sequenced during a study of spatial heterogeneity in lung cancer. V shed 7 bases and J shed 1 base, with 10 bases lying between them. This CDR3 is built from 13 residues. A few counts support this clonotype. Individual TCR cDNA molecules each bore their own unique molecular identifier. From the 5' RACE reads, TCRdb called clonotypes with MiXCR, one entry per CDR3 protein. The sample records about 86,000 distinct CDR3 sequences, roughly 12% being singletons. Documented time point: sample taken at primary tumor resection. Unsorted tumor, nontumor lung tissue or cryopreserved PBMC supplied the whole RNA. A total of around 72 untreated early-stage non-small cell lung cancer patients served as donors.

The sequenced sample was PBMCs, obtained at surgery. V is TRBV12-3 or TRBV12-4 and J is TRBJ1-2; D gene unclear. The sequence derives from a male donor with early-stage non-small cell lung cancer. CDR3 residues: CASTILINYGYTF. The CDR3 DNA reads as TGTGCCAGCACCATCCTTATTAACTATGGCTACACCTTC.